This T cell receptor (beta chain) was documented in a study of blood T cell repertoires in COVID-19. Participant-reported clinical history was the basis for cohort assignment. Some clones are missing from TCRdb's copy, which holds only in-frame ones; the method was immunoSEQ multiplex PCR. The sample has 150,000 to 200,000 clones, more than 65% seen once; the top ten hold roughly a sixth. This CDR3 has 12 amino acids. V lost 3 bases, J lost 4 bases, and 6 bases lay in between. In germline, CDR1 is SGHRS, CDR2 YFSETQ. This chain uses TRBV5-1 with TRBJ2-3; tentative D call: TRBD2 (5 bases). Sequencing used PBMCs or T cells enriched from blood (not recorded which). The TCR comes from a woman aged 45-60 years with acute COVID-19. DNA for the CDR3: TGCGCCAGCAGCTCCGGGGCAGATACGCAGTATTTT. Its translation is CASSSGADTQYF. The entire variable domain, with the rest obtained from reference TRBV5-1 and TRBJ2-3, is as follows: KAGVTQTPRYLIKTRGQQVTLSCSPISGHRSVSWYQQTPGQGLQFLFEYFSETQRNKGNFPGRFSGRQFSNSRSEMNVSTLELGDSALYLCASSSGADTQYFGPGTRLTVL.